Listed below are T cell receptor beta chains from one sample, sequenced in a study of T cell responses to AZD1222 COVID-19 vaccine. This table comes from immunoSEQ multiplex PCR, and its TCRdb copy is limited to in-frame clones, with some not included. The sample includes roughly 97,000 clones, 70% to 90% seen only once; the top ten take about 19%. Sequencing was performed on peripheral blood, taken on day 0 of AZD1222 vaccination. Receptors were obtained from an adult in good health. CDR3s include the opening cysteine and the closing phenylalanine or tryptophan. The D gene is left open where the match is weak. For some rows the clone size is stated as once, few or many, or as a class when expanded; others skip it.

>NA|NA|TRBV4-1|TRBJ2-7
TGCGCCAGCAGCCAAGTGGGGGACCCCTCCTACGAGCAGTACTTC
CASSQVGDPSYEQYF
>once|NA|TRBV11-3|TRBJ2-1
TGTGCCAGCAGCTTAGTTAGTGGGGACTACAATGAGCAGTTCTTC
CASSLVSGDYNEQFF
>NA|NA|TRBV14|TRBJ2-2
TGTGCCAGCAGTAGGAGGAGTTTGAACACCGGGGAGCTGTTTTTT
CASSRRSLNTGELFF
>NA|TRBD1|TRBV11-2|TRBJ1-4
TGTGCCAGCAGCTTTACAGGGGCCTTCGAAAAACTGTTTTTT
CASSFTGAFEKLFF
>NA|TRBD1|TRBV9|TRBJ2-2
TGTGCCAGCAGCGTAGCTGGGACAGCGAACACCGGGGAGCTGTTTTTT
CASSVAGTANTGELFF
>NA|NA|TRBV7-5|TRBJ2-7
TGTGTCAGAAGCTTAGCGACAGTCTACGAGCAGTACTTC
CVRSLATVYEQYF
>NA|NA|TRBV6-1|TRBJ2-7
TGTGCCAGCAGTGAAGCAGGCGTTTACGAGCAGTACTTC
CASSEAGVYEQYF
>NA|NA|TRBV21-1|TRBJ1-5
TGTGCCAGCAGCACGAGGGGGACAGGAGACTCCTGGGGCAATCAGCCCCAGCATTTT
CASSTRGTGDSWGNQPQHF
>NA|TRBD1|TRBV5-1|TRBJ1-4
TGCGCCAGCAGCTTGGAGGACAGGTCGTGGGAAAAACTGTTTTTT
CASSLEDRSWEKLFF
>NA|NA|TRBV5-6|TRBJ2-2
TGTGCCAGCAGCTTGAACGGGGGCCGGGCCGGGGAGCTGTTTTTT
CASSLNGGRAGELFF
>NA|NA|TRBV27|TRBJ2-3
TGTGCCAGCAGTTTTTTGAGAGGGAGCACAGATACGCAGTATTTT
CASSFLRGSTDTQYF
>NA|TRBD1|TRBV5-5|TRBJ1-2
TGTGCCAGCAGCTTGATAGGGACAGGGAGTGGCTACACCTTC
CASSLIGTGSGYTF
>NA|TRBD2|TRBV7-2|TRBJ2-1
TGTGCCAGCAGCTTACAGCGGGGGACCTACAATGAGCAGTTCTTC
CASSLQRGTYNEQFF
>NA|NA|TRBV28|TRBJ1-3
TGTGCCAGCAGTTTACCCGGGGGCTCTGGAAACACCATATATTTT
CASSLPGGSGNTIYF
>NA|NA|TRBV7-2|TRBJ1-6
TGTGCCAGCCCCACCCCAGGGAGAAACTATAATTCACCCCTCCACTTT
CASPTPGRNYNSPLHF
>NA|NA|TRBV24-1|TRBJ2-2
TGTGCCACCAGTGATTGGGACACCGGGGAGCTGTTTTTT
CATSDWDTGELFF
>NA|NA|TRBV15|TRBJ1-2
TGTGCCACCAGCAGAGATCTGAATGGCTACACCTTC
CATSRDLNGYTF
>NA|NA|TRBV6-1|TRBJ1-2
TGTGCCAGCAGTGAGAGGGTTACAGCTAACTATGGCTACACCTTC
CASSERVTANYGYTF